This TCR beta chain stems from a study of blood T cell repertoires in COVID-19. Clones were sequenced by immunoSEQ multiplex PCR, and TCRdb holds only the in-frame ones, with some missing. The repertoire consists of hundreds of thousands of clones, with about 88% occurring once and the leading ten covering about 3%. The V end was cut by 1 base, the J end by 0 bases, with 10 bases between. CDR1 is SGHTA, CDR2 FQGNSA, per germline. This CDR3 has 16 amino acids. The clonotype originates from a woman aged 45-65 years who had recovered from COVID-19. What was sequenced was PBMCs or T cells enriched from blood (not recorded which). The V gene is TRBV7-2, the J gene TRBJ2-1; D is unclear. The CDR3 DNA reads TGTGCCAGCAGCTTAGGGAGCGTACGCTCCTACAATGAGCAGTTCTTC. It specifies CASSLGSVRSYNEQFF.